Below, 18 T cell receptor beta chains from the same sample are listed, as sequenced in a study of shared clonotypes between healthy human individuals. The assay was immunoSEQ multiplex PCR, and TCRdb's table has in-frame clones only and misses some. This sample has about 330,000 clones, with roughly 87% found just once. What was sequenced was memory CD8+ T cells sorted from blood. Sample subset: CD45RO+ cells pooled with CCR7-negative TemRA cells. The receptors come from a man aged 18 to 35 in good health.

The V call is TRBV29-1, the J call TRBJ2-3, with a tentative D call TRBD2 (5 bases). This CDR3 region has 15 residues. Germline assignment: CDR1 SQVTM and CDR2 ANQGSEA. Between the trimmed V and J ends, which lost 3 bases and 2 bases, there was a span of 15 bases. CDR3 nucleotide sequence: TGCAGCGTTGACCCCGGGATAGCAACCACAGATACGCAGTATTTT. Amino acids: CSVDPGIATTDTQYF.

For this clone: Other DNA sequences in the sample encode the same CDR3. The V call is TRBV27, the J call TRBJ2-7; tentatively, D is TRBD1 (6 bases). Trimming cost V 2 bases and J 4 bases, with 12 bases left between them. The CDR3 is 14 amino acids. Germline CDR1 reads MNHEY; CDR2 reads SMNVEV (reference sequence). CDR3 coding DNA: TGTGCCAGCAGTTTAAAGGGGGAAGTATACGAGCAGTACTTC. It is translated as CASSLKGEVYEQYF.

The rearrangement uses TRBV4-1 and TRBJ2-1, with D possibly being TRBD2 (6 bases). Deletions cut 1 base from V and 4 bases from J, with 14 bases between. The germline V gene encodes CDR1 MGHRA and CDR2 YSYEKL. CDR3 length: 16 residues. The CDR3 region is CASSQGPGLPYNEQFF. The CDR3 DNA reads TGCGCCAGCAGCCAAGGCCCGGGACTCCCATACAATGAGCAGTTCTTC.

A single count supports this clone. The identical CDR3 is also encoded by other nucleotide sequences in the sample. The chain is built from TRBV5-1 and TRBJ1-1, with D uncertain. V lost 0 bases and J lost 4, with 7 bases in between. The CDR3 spans 13 residues. The germline gives CDR1 SGHRS, CDR2 YFSETQ. The chain's CDR3 is CASSLGGGTEAFF. For the CDR3, the DNA is TGCGCCAGCAGCTTGGGTGGCGGCACTGAAGCTTTCTTT.

The V call is TRBV7-8, the J call TRBJ1-5, with 7 bases identical to TRBD1. The CDR3 consists of 15 residues. Unmatched junction bases numbered 11, after V lost 5 bases and J lost 7 bases. CDR1 and CDR2 (germline): SGHVS, FQNEAQ. CDR3 coding DNA: TGTGCCAGCAGCACGATACAGGGGTTAGAGCAGCCCCAGCATTTT. Amino acids: CASSTIQGLEQPQHF.

The chain links TRBV6-1 to TRBJ1-2; D not resolved. CDR1 and CDR2 from the germline V gene are MNHNS and SASEGT. V was trimmed by 4 bases and J by 10 bases, leaving 10 bases between them. The CDR3 covers 11 residues. The CDR3: CASSAGLLYTF. Here the CDR3 DNA reads TGTGCCAGCAGTGCTGGTCTCCTCTACACCTTC.

Only a few counts were recorded for this clone. This sequence joins TRBV5-4 and TRBJ2-7; perhaps TRBD2 as D (5 bases). In germline, CDR1 is SGHNT, CDR2 YYREEE (reference sequence). The CDR3 runs to 14 residues. Trimming took off 1 base at V and 2 bases at J, with 10 bases between the two ends. The CDR3 loop is CASSLSSATYEQYF. CDR3 coding DNA: TGTGCCAGCAGCTTGAGTAGCGCTACCTACGAGCAGTACTTC.

This CDR3 is CASSHSEVSTEAFF. In DNA, the CDR3 is TGTGCCAGCAGCCATTCGGAAGTGAGCACTGAAGCTTTCTTT. The chain carries TRBV7-9 and TRBJ1-1; D unresolved. The CDR3 contains 14 residues. Germline V gene lookup returns CDR1 SEHNR and CDR2 FQNEAQ (reference sequence). V lost 5 bases, J lost 4 bases, and 14 bases lay in between.

The CDR3 sequence is CATSRALLAQSYNEQFF. The CDR3 DNA reads as TGTGCCACCAGCAGAGCCCTACTAGCGCAGTCCTACAATGAGCAGTTCTTC. The rearrangement links TRBV15 to TRBJ2-1; 7 bases are a match to TRBD2. This CDR3 has 17 residues. CDR1 LNHNV and CDR2 YYDKDF come from the germline V gene (reference sequence). Trimming took 1 base from V and 1 from J; bases not matched to a gene: 7. Variable domain in full (rest from reference TRBV15 and TRBJ2-1): DAMVIQNPRYQVTQFGKPVTLSCSQTLNHNVMYWYQQKSSQAPKLLFHYYDKDFNNEADTPDNFQSRRPNTSFCFLDIRSPGLGDTAMYLCATSRALLAQSYNEQFFGPGTRLTVL.

The chain combines TRBV27 with TRBJ1-5; 12 nucleotides agree with TRBD1. V lost 1 base, J lost 1 base, and 5 bases stayed unmatched. Germline CDR1 reads MNHEY; CDR2 reads SMNVEV (reference sequence). The CDR3 has 18 residues. The CDR3 region has the DNA TGTGCCAGCAGTTTATTGGGGACAGGGGGCGGAAGCAATCAGCCCCAGCATTTT. Protein sequence: CASSLLGTGGGSNQPQHF.

CDR3 sequence (DNA): TGTGCCATCAGTCAACTAACCCGGGACTCCTGGTCGAATGAGCAGTTCTTC. Protein sequence: CAISQLTRDSWSNEQFF. The V gene is TRBV10-3, the J gene TRBJ2-1, with D maybe TRBD2 (6 bases). Germline V gives CDR1 ENHRY, CDR2 SYGVKD. Trimming pared 5 bases from V and 7 bases from J, leaving 24 bases between. This CDR3 is 17 amino acids long.

The V gene is TRBV12-5, the J gene TRBJ2-1; D ambiguous. There are 19 residues in the CDR3. V was cut by 0 bases and J by 0 bases, with 18 bases left in between. Per germline, CDR1 LGHNT and CDR2 FRNRAP. DNA for the CDR3: TGTGCTAGTGGTTTGGTAGTCCCCTGGGCCGCTACCTCCTACAATGAGCAGTTCTTC. Translating it yields CASGLVVPWAATSYNEQFF.

The J gene is TRBJ1-6, the V gene TRBV27; weak D call: TRBD1 (5 bases). Germline V gene data show CDR1 as MNHEY and CDR2 as SMNVEV (reference sequence). This CDR3 is built from 16 residues. V lost 5 bases and J lost 5, with 16 bases in between. This CDR3 is CASSTAPGLDNSPLHF. The DNA of the CDR3 is TGTGCCAGCAGTACCGCCCCGGGACTTGATAATTCACCCCTCCACTTT.

In nucleotides, the CDR3 is TGTGCCAGCAGCTTTGACCCTACAGGGGCCCCTGAGGGCTACACCTTC. This translates into CASSFDPTGAPEGYTF. The rearrangement links TRBV5-4 to TRBJ1-2; 7 bases agree with TRBD1. The V and J ends lost 2 bases and 8 bases, in that order; junction bases with no gene match: 15. The germline gives CDR1 SGHNT, CDR2 YYREEE (reference sequence). This CDR3 is built from 16 residues.

This clone was counted many times. This sequence joins TRBV6-1 and TRBJ1-3; the D is unclear. Germline values: CDR1 MNHNS, CDR2 SASEGT. Trimming removed 7 bases at V and 0 bases at J, with 7 bases between. The CDR3 has 13 amino acids. CDR3 nucleotides: TGTGCCAGCACATACAGCTCTGGAAACACCATATATTTT. Translating gives CASTYSSGNTIYF.

This clone was counted ten times or more. The chain uses TRBV6-5 and TRBJ2-7; 7 bases are a match to TRBD2. This CDR3 spans 15 amino acids. V lost 0 bases to trimming and J lost 2 bases; unmatched junction nucleotides: 4. From germline, CDR1 is MNHEY and CDR2 SVGAGI. CDR3 residues: CASSYSSSGTYEQYF. Here the CDR3 DNA reads TGTGCCAGCAGTTACTCTTCTAGCGGAACCTACGAGCAGTACTTC.

The chain carries TRBV9 and TRBJ2-7; D is perhaps TRBD1 (6 bases). The CDR3 is made up of 15 amino acids. The germline CDR1 and CDR2 sequences are SGDLS and YYNGEE. V shed 4 bases and J shed 5 bases, with 19 bases lying between them. The CDR3 DNA follows: TGTGCCAGCAGCTCGGGATGGGACATTTTCCACGAGCAGTACTTC. It encodes CASSSGWDIFHEQYF.

Here the CDR3 reads CASSYEPAGYNEQFF. The CDR3 bases are TGTGCCAGCAGCTATGAACCGGCGGGCTACAATGAGCAGTTCTTC. The chain is built from TRBV7-9 and TRBJ2-1; D may be TRBD2 (5 bases). The CDR3 contains 15 residues. V was cut by 4 bases and J by 3 bases, with 13 bases left in between. Germline CDR1 is SEHNR and CDR2 is FQNEAQ (reference sequence).